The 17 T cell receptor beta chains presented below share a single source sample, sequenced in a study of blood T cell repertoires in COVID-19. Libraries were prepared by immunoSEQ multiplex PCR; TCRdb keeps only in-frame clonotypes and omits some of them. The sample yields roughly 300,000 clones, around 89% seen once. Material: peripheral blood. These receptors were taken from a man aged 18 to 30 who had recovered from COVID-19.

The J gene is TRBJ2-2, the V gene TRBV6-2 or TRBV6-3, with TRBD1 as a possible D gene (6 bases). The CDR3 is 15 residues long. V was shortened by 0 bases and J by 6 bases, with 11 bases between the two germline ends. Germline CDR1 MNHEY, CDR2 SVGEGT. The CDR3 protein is CASSYSGQGSGELFF. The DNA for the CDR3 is TGTGCCAGCAGTTACTCCGGGCAGGGGTCCGGGGAGCTGTTTTTT.

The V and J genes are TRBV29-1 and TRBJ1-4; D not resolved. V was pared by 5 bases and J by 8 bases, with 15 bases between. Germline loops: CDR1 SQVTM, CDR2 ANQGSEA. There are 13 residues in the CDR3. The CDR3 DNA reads TGCAGCGTTAAGGGCCCCGGGAAGGAAAAACTGTTTTTT. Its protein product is CSVKGPGKEKLFF.

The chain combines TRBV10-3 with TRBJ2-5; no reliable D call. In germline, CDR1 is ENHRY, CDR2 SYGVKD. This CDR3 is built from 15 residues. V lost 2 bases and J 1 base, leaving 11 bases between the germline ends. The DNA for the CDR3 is TGTGCCATCAGTGAGGAACCGGGTTCCCAAGAGACCCAGTACTTC. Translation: CAISEEPGSQETQYF.

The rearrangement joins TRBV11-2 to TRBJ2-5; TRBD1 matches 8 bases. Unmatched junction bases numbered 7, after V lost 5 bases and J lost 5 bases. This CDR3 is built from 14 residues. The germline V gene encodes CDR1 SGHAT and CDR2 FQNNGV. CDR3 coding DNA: TGTGCCAGCAGCAACCGGGACAGGACGGAGACCCAGTACTTC. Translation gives CASSNRDRTETQYF.

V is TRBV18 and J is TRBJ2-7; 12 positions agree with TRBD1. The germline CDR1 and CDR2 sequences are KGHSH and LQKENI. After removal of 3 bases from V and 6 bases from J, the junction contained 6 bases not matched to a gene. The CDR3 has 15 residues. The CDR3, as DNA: TGTGCCAGCTCACCGACCGGGACAGGGGGCGGCGAGCAGTACTTC. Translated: CASSPTGTGGGEQYF.

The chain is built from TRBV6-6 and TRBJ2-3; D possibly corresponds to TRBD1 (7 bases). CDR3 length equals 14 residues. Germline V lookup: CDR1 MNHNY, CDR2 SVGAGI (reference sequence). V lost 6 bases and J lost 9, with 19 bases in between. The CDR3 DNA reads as TGTGCCAGCAGGGAGACCGCAGGAGGGGGCACGCAGTATTTT. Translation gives CASRETAGGGTQYF.

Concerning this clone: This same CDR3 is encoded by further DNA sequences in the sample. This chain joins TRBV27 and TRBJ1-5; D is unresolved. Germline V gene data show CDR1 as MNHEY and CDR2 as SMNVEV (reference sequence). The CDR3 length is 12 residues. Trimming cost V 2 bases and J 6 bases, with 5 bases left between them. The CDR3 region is CASSLLGQPQHF. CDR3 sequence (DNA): TGTGCCAGCAGTTTACTCGGTCAGCCCCAGCATTTT.

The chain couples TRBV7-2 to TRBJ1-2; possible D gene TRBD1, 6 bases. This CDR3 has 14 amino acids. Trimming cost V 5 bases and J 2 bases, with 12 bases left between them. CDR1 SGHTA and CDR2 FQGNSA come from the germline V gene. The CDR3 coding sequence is TGTGCCAGCAGCGAACAGGGCTTAAACTATGGCTACACCTTC. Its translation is CASSEQGLNYGYTF.

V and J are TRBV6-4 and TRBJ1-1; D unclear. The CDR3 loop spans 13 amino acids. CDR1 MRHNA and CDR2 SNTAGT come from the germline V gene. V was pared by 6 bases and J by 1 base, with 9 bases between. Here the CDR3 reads CASSFQANTEAFF. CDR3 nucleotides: TGTGCCAGCAGCTTCCAGGCGAACACTGAAGCTTTCTTT.

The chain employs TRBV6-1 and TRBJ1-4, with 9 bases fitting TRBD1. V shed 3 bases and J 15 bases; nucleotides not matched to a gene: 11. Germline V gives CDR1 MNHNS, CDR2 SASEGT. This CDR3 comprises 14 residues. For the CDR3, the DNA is TGTGCCAGCAGTGAGGGGACAGGGTCCTCGGTTTTGTTTTTT. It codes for CASSEGTGSSVLFF.

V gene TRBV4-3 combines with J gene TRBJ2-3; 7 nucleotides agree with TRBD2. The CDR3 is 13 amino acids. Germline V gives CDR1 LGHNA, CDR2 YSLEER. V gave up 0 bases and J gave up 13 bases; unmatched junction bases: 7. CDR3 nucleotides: TGCGCCAGCAGCCAAGACCCCGGCGGGGGAGAGTATTTT. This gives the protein CASSQDPGGGEYF.

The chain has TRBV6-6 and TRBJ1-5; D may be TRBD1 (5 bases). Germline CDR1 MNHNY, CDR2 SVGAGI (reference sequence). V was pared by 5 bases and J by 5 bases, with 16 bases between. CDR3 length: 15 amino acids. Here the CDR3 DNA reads TGTGCCAGCAGTGCCCTGGGGGGTTTTTATCAGCCCCAGCATTTT. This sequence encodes CASSALGGFYQPQHF.

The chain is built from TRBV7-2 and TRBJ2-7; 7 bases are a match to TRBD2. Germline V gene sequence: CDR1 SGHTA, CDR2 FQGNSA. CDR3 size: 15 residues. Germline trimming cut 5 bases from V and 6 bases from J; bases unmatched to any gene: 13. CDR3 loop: CASSPTRGGAAEQYF. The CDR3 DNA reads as TGTGCCAGCAGCCCCACCCGGGGAGGGGCCGCCGAGCAGTACTTC.

For the CDR3, the DNA is TGCGCCAGCAGCCAACCACCGGGACTAGTGGCTCATGAGCAGTTCTTC. Translating it yields CASSQPPGLVAHEQFF. This sequence joins TRBV4-1 and TRBJ2-1; 8 bases fit TRBD2. The CDR3 consists of 16 residues. CDR1 is MGHRA and CDR2 is YSYEKL in the germline V gene. V lost 2 bases to trimming and J lost 8 bases; unmatched junction nucleotides: 11.

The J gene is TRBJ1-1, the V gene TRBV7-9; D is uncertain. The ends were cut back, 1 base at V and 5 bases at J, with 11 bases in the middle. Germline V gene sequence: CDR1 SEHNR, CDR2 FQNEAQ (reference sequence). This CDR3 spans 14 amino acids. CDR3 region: CASSLEGGLTEAFF. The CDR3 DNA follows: TGTGCCAGCAGCTTAGAAGGAGGGTTAACTGAAGCTTTCTTT.

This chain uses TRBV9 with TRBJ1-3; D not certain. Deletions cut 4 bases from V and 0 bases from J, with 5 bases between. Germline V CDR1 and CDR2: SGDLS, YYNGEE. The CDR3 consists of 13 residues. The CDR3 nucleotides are TGTGCCAGCAGCTCTTCCTCTGGAAACACCATATATTTT. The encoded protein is CASSSSSGNTIYF.

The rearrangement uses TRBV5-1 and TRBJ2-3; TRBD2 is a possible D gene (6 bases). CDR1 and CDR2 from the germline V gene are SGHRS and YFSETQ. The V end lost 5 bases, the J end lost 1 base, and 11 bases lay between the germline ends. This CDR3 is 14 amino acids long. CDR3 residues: CASRRLGGTDTQYF. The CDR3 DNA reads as TGCGCCAGCAGGAGACTAGGAGGCACAGATACGCAGTATTTT.